This T cell receptor beta chain stems from a study of human T cells and chemical hapten exposure. Overall study: There were weekly diphenylcyclopropenone doses to the scalp for patients throughout the roughly 25-week study. Whole-study findings and limits: Healthy individuals' immune responses may differ from those of donors, who had alopecia.

This clonotype was recorded many times. What it recognizes is unknown. Time point: pre-sensitization, week 0. As to treatment: therapeutic diphenylcyclopropenone sensitization with weekly scalp DPC. Sample donors consisted of patients with alopecia, aged 18 to 70 years, who were suitable for DPC. Original analysis: TCR counts had a median of approximately 96,000 per sample and spanned roughly 20,000 to 750,000. In TCRdb, the RACE reads were re-called with MiXCR into one record per CDR3 protein. The authors' filters were not applied to this entry. Found here are 300,000 to 450,000 distinct CDR3 sequences, 5.1% of them singletons; the top ten hold just over 2.5%. Germline CDR1 reads SQVTM; CDR2 reads ANQGSEA. This CDR3 is built from 13 residues. The germline V and J ends were trimmed by 0 bases and 3 bases, with 9 bases remaining between them.

Sample: whole blood, taken in connection with sensitization to the hapten diphenylcyclopropenone (DPC). The sequence was obtained from a woman in her fifties or sixties with alopecia areata. Some clones in this sample may be carry-over from other donors' samples. The rearrangement links TRBV29-1 to TRBJ2-7; a weak D match, TRBD1 (5 bases). CDR3 nucleotides: TGCAGCGTTGAAGATCGACAGAACTACGAGCAGTACTTC. Its translation is CSVEDRQNYEQYF.